A selection of T cell receptor beta chains follows, all from one sample in a study of STAT5B mutations in CD4+ large granular lymphocyte leukemia. Data came from immunoSEQ multiplex PCR; TCRdb stores just in-frame clones and leaves some out. The sample yields tens of thousands of clones, around two thirds seen once. The sample taken for sequencing was CD4+ T cells from blood buffy coats. These receptors came from a human donor in good health. Both conserved end residues are part of each CDR3. D genes are given only for firm matches. Clone size, where shown, is once, few, many, or a class for clones that have expanded.

d_call: .
clone_size: .
j_call: TRBJ1-2
v_call: TRBV19
cdr3_aa: CASKQEGLTDGYTF
cdr3_nt: TGTGCCAGTAAGCAGGAGGGCTTAACCGACGGCTACACCTTC

d_call: .
clone_size: .
j_call: TRBJ2-3
v_call: TRBV7-6
cdr3_aa: CASSPLSSGTTDTQYF
cdr3_nt: TGTGCCAGCAGCCCCCTCAGCAGCGGCACCACAGATACGCAGTATTTT

d_call: TRBD1
clone_size: few
j_call: TRBJ1-3
v_call: TRBV28
cdr3_aa: CASSGQGVGNTIYF
cdr3_nt: TGTGCCAGCAGCGGACAGGGGGTAGGGAACACCATATATTTT

d_call: .
clone_size: .
j_call: TRBJ1-4
v_call: TRBV27
cdr3_aa: CASSLSQGREKLFF
cdr3_nt: TGTGCCAGCAGTTTAAGTCAGGGAAGAGAAAAACTGTTTTTT

d_call: TRBD2
clone_size: .
j_call: TRBJ2-5
v_call: TRBV9
cdr3_aa: CASSVRGGGETQYF
cdr3_nt: TGTGCCAGCAGCGTTCGCGGGGGGGGAGAGACCCAGTACTTC

d_call: TRBD1
clone_size: .
j_call: TRBJ1-6
v_call: TRBV2
cdr3_aa: CASSPGQGSGANSPLHF
cdr3_nt: TGTGCCAGCAGCCCAGGACAGGGATCAGGGGCCAATTCACCCCTCCACTTT

d_call: .
clone_size: .
j_call: TRBJ1-5
v_call: TRBV27
cdr3_aa: CASSPTMGENQPQHF
cdr3_nt: TGTGCCAGCAGTCCAACCATGGGGGAGAATCAGCCCCAGCATTTT

d_call: .
clone_size: few
j_call: TRBJ1-6
v_call: TRBV7-3
cdr3_aa: CASSLLHGSNSPLHF
cdr3_nt: TGTGCCAGCAGCTTACTCCACGGCTCTAATTCACCCCTCCACTTT

d_call: .
clone_size: .
j_call: TRBJ2-3
v_call: TRBV28
cdr3_aa: CASSLAVHTDTQYF
cdr3_nt: TGTGCCAGCAGTTTAGCCGTCCACACAGATACGCAGTATTTT

d_call: .
clone_size: .
j_call: TRBJ2-7
v_call: TRBV11-2
cdr3_aa: CASSLDQYEQYF
cdr3_nt: TGTGCCAGCAGCTTAGATCAGTACGAGCAGTACTTC

d_call: TRBD1
clone_size: few
j_call: TRBJ1-3
v_call: TRBV7-2
cdr3_aa: CASSTGQVFSGNTIYF
cdr3_nt: TGTGCCAGCAGCACGGGACAGGTCTTCTCTGGAAACACCATATATTTT

d_call: .
clone_size: .
j_call: TRBJ2-3
v_call: TRBV18
cdr3_aa: CASSPRESSTDTQYF
cdr3_nt: TGTGCCAGCTCACCAAGGGAGAGTAGCACAGATACGCAGTATTTT

d_call: .
clone_size: .
j_call: TRBJ1-1
v_call: TRBV5-4
cdr3_aa: CASSLARASTEAFF
cdr3_nt: TGTGCCAGCAGCTTGGCCAGGGCCTCTACTGAAGCTTTCTTT

d_call: .
clone_size: .
j_call: TRBJ1-1
v_call: TRBV7-9
cdr3_aa: CASSQGSPTEAFF
cdr3_nt: TGTGCCAGCAGTCAGGGCAGCCCCACTGAAGCTTTCTTT

d_call: .
clone_size: .
j_call: TRBJ2-3
v_call: TRBV2
cdr3_aa: CASLERRRTASTDTQYF
cdr3_nt: TGTGCCAGCCTTGAGAGGAGACGGACGGCTAGCACAGATACGCAGTATTTT

d_call: TRBD1
clone_size: few
j_call: TRBJ1-6
v_call: TRBV5-4
cdr3_aa: CASSWGQGRNSPLHF
cdr3_nt: TGTGCCAGCAGCTGGGGACAGGGGCGGAATTCACCCCTCCACTTT

d_call: .
clone_size: .
j_call: TRBJ1-3
v_call: TRBV15
cdr3_aa: CATSRDKGSGNTIYF
cdr3_nt: TGTGCCACCAGCAGAGATAAAGGGTCTGGAAACACCATATATTTT

d_call: TRBD1
clone_size: .
j_call: TRBJ1-2
v_call: TRBV6-6
cdr3_aa: CASSYSDRGPGYGYTF
cdr3_nt: TGTGCCAGCAGTTACTCTGACAGGGGGCCGGGCTATGGCTACACCTTC

d_call: TRBD1
clone_size: .
j_call: TRBJ2-5
v_call: TRBV11-3
cdr3_aa: CASSPGTGGGETQYF
cdr3_nt: TGTGCCAGCAGTCCCGGGACAGGGGGCGGAGAGACCCAGTACTTC

d_call: .
clone_size: .
j_call: TRBJ2-7
v_call: TRBV7-2
cdr3_aa: CASSVTYEQYF
cdr3_nt: TGTGCCAGCAGCGTCACCTACGAGCAGTACTTC

d_call: .
clone_size: .
j_call: TRBJ1-3
v_call: TRBV19
cdr3_aa: CASSIGRKGSGNTIYF
cdr3_nt: TGTGCCAGTAGTATTGGGCGAAAGGGGTCTGGAAACACCATATATTTT

d_call: TRBD2
clone_size: .
j_call: TRBJ2-7
v_call: TRBV7-9
cdr3_aa: CASSLEAGGSEQYF
cdr3_nt: TGTGCCAGCAGCTTAGAAGCGGGGGGCAGCGAGCAGTACTTC

d_call: TRBD2
clone_size: .
j_call: TRBJ2-3
v_call: TRBV5-1
cdr3_aa: CASSLSFTGGETNTQYF
cdr3_nt: TGCGCCAGCAGCCTCTCCTTTACGGGGGGGGAGACGAATACGCAGTATTTT

d_call: .
clone_size: .
j_call: TRBJ1-4
v_call: TRBV1
cdr3_aa: CTSSQPVETGPNEKLFF
cdr3_nt: TGCACCAGCAGCCAGCCCGTGGAAACAGGTCCTAATGAAAAACTGTTTTTT

d_call: .
clone_size: .
j_call: TRBJ1-5
v_call: TRBV27
cdr3_aa: CASSLGSANQPQHF
cdr3_nt: TGTGCCAGCAGTTTGGGTAGTGCCAATCAGCCCCAGCATTTT

d_call: TRBD1
clone_size: .
j_call: TRBJ2-1
v_call: TRBV4-1
cdr3_aa: CASSPEQNRGSYNEQFF
cdr3_nt: TGCGCCAGCAGCCCGGAACAAAACAGGGGCTCCTACAATGAGCAGTTCTTC

d_call: .
clone_size: .
j_call: TRBJ2-2
v_call: TRBV11-2
cdr3_aa: CASSLGHRELFF
cdr3_nt: TGTGCCAGCAGCTTGGGACACCGCGAGCTGTTTTTT

d_call: .
clone_size: .
j_call: TRBJ2-5
v_call: TRBV10-3
cdr3_aa: CAAGPSSQETQYF
cdr3_nt: TGTGCCGCCGGACCCTCTAGCCAAGAGACCCAGTACTTC

d_call: .
clone_size: .
j_call: TRBJ2-1
v_call: TRBV5-6
cdr3_aa: CASSPNRTSSFNNEQFF
cdr3_nt: TGTGCCAGCAGCCCAAATAGGACATCCTCGTTCAACAATGAGCAGTTCTTC

d_call: .
clone_size: once
j_call: TRBJ1-3
v_call: TRBV5-3
cdr3_aa: CARSVKRDTIYF
cdr3_nt: TGTGCCAGAAGTGTGAAGAGGGACACCATATATTTT

d_call: .
clone_size: .
j_call: TRBJ2-2
v_call: TRBV19
cdr3_aa: CASQGAATNTGELFF
cdr3_nt: TGTGCCAGTCAAGGGGCTGCCACTAACACCGGGGAGCTGTTTTTT

d_call: .
clone_size: .
j_call: TRBJ2-5
v_call: TRBV28
cdr3_aa: CASRTGRKFQETQYF
cdr3_nt: TGTGCCAGCAGAACGGGACGGAAATTTCAAGAGACCCAGTACTTC

d_call: .
clone_size: .
j_call: TRBJ2-2
v_call: TRBV6-5
cdr3_aa: CATHPNTGELFF
cdr3_nt: TGTGCCACCCACCCGAACACCGGGGAGCTGTTTTTT

d_call: TRBD1
clone_size: .
j_call: TRBJ1-1
v_call: TRBV6-1
cdr3_aa: CAAKGQALSEAFF
cdr3_nt: TGTGCCGCTAAGGGACAGGCCCTCTCTGAAGCTTTCTTT

d_call: .
clone_size: .
j_call: TRBJ2-7
v_call: TRBV5-8
cdr3_aa: CASSSGAGAGYEQYF
cdr3_nt: TGTGCCAGCAGTTCGGGGGCAGGGGCGGGCTACGAGCAGTACTTC

d_call: TRBD1
clone_size: .
j_call: TRBJ1-6
v_call: TRBV9
cdr3_aa: CASSGGQPGSPLHF
cdr3_nt: TGTGCCAGCAGCGGGGGACAGCCTGGTTCACCCCTCCACTTT

d_call: .
clone_size: .
j_call: TRBJ1-6
v_call: TRBV2
cdr3_aa: CASVRGSSYNSPLHF
cdr3_nt: TGTGCCAGCGTTAGAGGGAGCTCCTATAATTCACCCCTCCACTTT

d_call: TRBD1
clone_size: .
j_call: TRBJ2-6
v_call: TRBV30
cdr3_aa: CACARDRASSGANVLTF
cdr3_nt: TGTGCCTGTGCCCGGGACAGGGCCTCCTCTGGGGCCAACGTCCTGACTTTC

d_call: .
clone_size: .
j_call: TRBJ1-3
v_call: TRBV21-1
cdr3_aa: CASSKALGGSGNTIYF
cdr3_nt: TGTGCCAGCAGCAAAGCGCTAGGGGGCTCTGGAAACACCATATATTTT

d_call: .
clone_size: .
j_call: TRBJ1-5
v_call: TRBV27
cdr3_aa: CASFEGSVQPQHF
cdr3_nt: TGTGCCAGCTTTGAGGGGAGTGTTCAGCCCCAGCATTTT

d_call: .
clone_size: .
j_call: TRBJ1-1
v_call: TRBV6-6
cdr3_aa: CASSQARAFF
cdr3_nt: TGTGCCAGCAGCCAGGCCAGGGCTTTCTTT

d_call: .
clone_size: once
j_call: TRBJ1-2
v_call: TRBV10-3
cdr3_aa: CAISELADSNYGYTF
cdr3_nt: TGTGCCATCAGTGAGTTGGCGGACTCTAACTATGGCTACACCTTC

d_call: .
clone_size: few
j_call: TRBJ1-5
v_call: TRBV6-4
cdr3_aa: CASSEGIRQPQHF
cdr3_nt: TGTGCCAGCAGTGAGGGGATCCGGCAGCCCCAGCATTTT

d_call: TRBD1
clone_size: .
j_call: TRBJ1-2
v_call: TRBV5-4
cdr3_aa: CASSLPGTVNYGYTF
cdr3_nt: TGTGCCAGCAGCCTTCCCGGGACAGTTAACTATGGCTACACCTTC

d_call: .
clone_size: .
j_call: TRBJ1-3
v_call: TRBV30
cdr3_aa: CAWKRGFSGNTIYF
cdr3_nt: TGTGCCTGGAAAAGAGGATTCTCTGGAAACACCATATATTTT

d_call: TRBD1
clone_size: .
j_call: TRBJ1-1
v_call: TRBV2
cdr3_aa: CATDRGRDTEAFF
cdr3_nt: TGTGCCACTGACAGGGGGAGGGACACTGAAGCTTTCTTT

d_call: .
clone_size: .
j_call: TRBJ2-7
v_call: TRBV11-2
cdr3_aa: CASSLGKLRDGSYEQYF
cdr3_nt: TGTGCCAGCAGCTTAGGGAAACTCCGGGACGGGAGCTACGAGCAGTACTTC

d_call: .
clone_size: .
j_call: TRBJ1-2
v_call: TRBV7-2
cdr3_aa: CASSLDPTYGYTF
cdr3_nt: TGTGCCAGCAGCTTAGATCCGACCTATGGCTACACCTTC

d_call: .
clone_size: .
j_call: TRBJ2-3
v_call: TRBV2
cdr3_aa: CASSVSPGTDTQYF
cdr3_nt: TGTGCCAGCAGTGTGTCGCCTGGCACAGATACGCAGTATTTT

d_call: .
clone_size: .
j_call: TRBJ2-3
v_call: TRBV27
cdr3_aa: CASSLSLQVTQYF
cdr3_nt: TGTGCCAGCAGTTTATCCCTCCAAGTTACGCAGTATTTT

d_call: TRBD1
clone_size: .
j_call: TRBJ1-2
v_call: TRBV23-1
cdr3_aa: CASSQTGQADGYTF
cdr3_nt: TGCGCCAGCAGTCAGACGGGACAGGCGGATGGCTACACCTTC

d_call: TRBD1
clone_size: .
j_call: TRBJ1-6
v_call: TRBV18
cdr3_aa: CASSLPTGINSPLHF
cdr3_nt: TGTGCCAGCTCACTACCGACAGGGATAAATTCACCCCTCCACTTT

d_call: TRBD1
clone_size: .
j_call: TRBJ1-2
v_call: TRBV30
cdr3_aa: CACPPPGGYYGYTF
cdr3_nt: TGTGCCTGCCCTCCCCCAGGGGGGTACTACGGCTACACCTTC

d_call: TRBD1
clone_size: .
j_call: TRBJ2-7
v_call: TRBV15
cdr3_aa: CATSRDNVGQVDEQYF
cdr3_nt: TGTGCCACCAGCAGAGATAATGTTGGACAGGTCGACGAGCAGTACTTC

d_call: .
clone_size: .
j_call: TRBJ2-5
v_call: TRBV2
cdr3_aa: CASSEGGTGALASKETQYF
cdr3_nt: TGTGCCAGCAGTGAGGGGGGAACAGGGGCCCTCGCCTCGAAAGAGACCCAGTACTTC

d_call: TRBD2
clone_size: once
j_call: TRBJ2-3
v_call: TRBV30
cdr3_aa: CAWSQAGGPGDTQYF
cdr3_nt: TGTGCCTGGAGTCAAGCGGGGGGGCCGGGGGATACGCAGTATTTT

d_call: .
clone_size: .
j_call: TRBJ2-5
v_call: TRBV30
cdr3_aa: CAWSVLVQRQETQYF
cdr3_nt: TGTGCCTGGAGTGTACTAGTACAGCGACAAGAGACCCAGTACTTC

d_call: TRBD1
clone_size: .
j_call: TRBJ1-2
v_call: TRBV4-1
cdr3_aa: CASSQGAGTGRFSKYGYTF
cdr3_nt: TGCGCCAGCAGCCAAGGTGCCGGGACAGGGCGGTTTTCGAAATATGGCTACACCTTC

d_call: TRBD1
clone_size: .
j_call: TRBJ2-6
v_call: TRBV2
cdr3_aa: CASSWTPGQGISGANVLTF
cdr3_nt: TGTGCCAGCAGTTGGACTCCGGGACAGGGGATCTCTGGGGCCAACGTCCTGACTTTC